This TCR beta chain was captured by sequencing in a study of T cell responses to AZD1222 COVID-19 vaccine. The repertoire was sequenced with immunoSEQ multiplex PCR; TCRdb's copy has only in-frame clones and lacks some. The table shows around 140,000 clones, with 88% occurring only once. Study-wide points: Females made up more of the donors, who were largely white British, and clonal diversity may have come out too low. Dominant at 160-218 and 743-854, vaccine-associated CD4 TCRs also spanned spike. Spike-specific TCR repertoires showed rising breadth and depth after two AZD1222 doses. The study identified only six AZD1222 recipients as seropositive at baseline.

The CDR3 is 17 residues long. Germline V gene sequence: CDR1 LNHNV, CDR2 YYDKDF (reference sequence). The V gene lost 0 bases and the J gene lost 4 bases, with 18 bases spanning the gap. In regard to this clone: As yet, its antigen is unknown.

Sequences were derived from peripheral blood, sampled 28 days after the second dose of the MenACWY control vaccine. This sequence originates from an adult who received the MenACWY meningococcal vaccine as a control. The rearrangement uses TRBV15 and TRBJ1-2; D unclear. This CDR3 reads CATSREFPAEPRYGYTF. The CDR3 nucleotides are TGTGCCACCAGCAGAGAATTCCCAGCAGAACCTCGCTATGGCTACACCTTC.